The T cell receptor beta chain described here comes from a study of somatic mutations in cytotoxic T cells in rheumatoid arthritis. Turning to the study itself: There were some V beta antibody-stained T-cell populations flow-sorted at nearly 100% purity, and these included V beta1+ cells sequenced for TCRB.

Magnetic beads with positive selection isolated CD4+ and CD8+ fractions, whose purity was verified by flow cytometry. Sequencing was performed with immunoSEQ multiplex PCR; in TCRdb, only in-frame clones are kept and a portion is missing. The sample consists of just over 30,000 clones, 82% of them appearing once. Study-wide results and limits: In rheumatoid arthritis patients, unlike healthy controls, CD8+ clonality rose with age. Antigenic targets recognized by the expanded CD8+ clones remained undetermined.

In the case of this clone: No antigen is known for it.

This CDR3 is built from 13 residues. V dropped 7 bases and J dropped 0 bases, with 10 bases sitting between them. Germline CDR1 SQVTM, CDR2 ANQGSEA. The receptor was derived from an adult with rheumatoid arthritis. Material for sequencing was CD8+ T cells sorted from blood. The chain couples TRBV29-1 to TRBJ2-1; D ambiguous. CDR3 region: CSGRPSSYNEQFF. The CDR3 nucleotides are TGCAGCGGACGCCCGAGCTCCTACAATGAGCAGTTCTTC.